The TCR beta chain under discussion was sequenced for a study of T cells in Graves' hyperthyroidism and ophthalmopathy. Findings and caveats of the study: Most clonotypes expanded in the thyroid (above 0.001) were also present in blood.

To note about this clonotype: Its antigen is unknown.

Roughly 10 ml of fresh peripheral blood supplied the PBMCs. Amplification of TCR beta CDR3 regions was performed using RNA transcripts as template. The TCR CDR3 was amplified in a first-round RT-PCR using the HTBI primer set. TCRdb fed the multiplex PCR reads into MiXCR, producing one record per CDR3 protein. The sample includes around 700,000 distinct CDR3 sequences, about 19% of them seen just once. The sequence came from a woman aged 45-59 years with Graves' hyperthyroidism that later progressed to Graves' ophthalmopathy. Sequenced: blood.

The CDR3 sequence: CSATSGRSYEQYF. The CDR3 region has the DNA TGCAGTGCGACTAGCGGGAGATCCTACGAGCAGTACTTC. This sequence joins TRBV20-1 and TRBJ2-7; 12 positions agree with TRBD2. The CDR3 sequence is 13 residues long. J was trimmed by 1 base and V by 6 bases; bases with no gene match: 1. Germline-derived CDR1 and CDR2 are DFQATT and SNEGSKA (reference sequence).